The present TCR beta chain was sequenced within a study of blood T cell repertoires in COVID-19. As for the study in general: Samples taken during acute and convalescent COVID-19 were collected in the United States, Italy and Spain.

The CDR3 is 14 amino acids. Germline CDR1 is SGHRS and CDR2 is YFSETQ. Trimming took 4 bases from V and 2 from J; bases not matched to a gene: 5. The study drew participants aged about 18 to 95 years from some 24 US areas. Participant reports of clinical history set cohort assignment. In the study's own analysis: Amplified reference gene primers provided the basis for estimating nucleated cell counts. Sequenced by immunoSEQ multiplex PCR; TCRdb stores in-frame clones only, minus some. V and J calls and clone size follow that table, whereas D and trimming were derived from the DNA. The table records approximately 160,000 clones, roughly four fifths of them present only once.

The clonotype was recovered from a middle-aged man who had recovered from COVID-19. J is TRBJ1-2 and V is TRBV5-1; the match to TRBD1 covers 7 bases. Sequencing input: PBMCs or T cells enriched from blood (not recorded which). Written as DNA, the CDR3 is TGCGCCAGCAGCCCCCGACAGGGAAACTATGGCTACACCTTC. Amino acid sequence: CASSPRQGNYGYTF.